This is a list of T cell receptor beta chains from one sample in a study of T cell changes during pregnancy in multiple sclerosis. The table came from immunoSEQ multiplex PCR; TCRdb's copy has only in-frame clones and leaves some out. The table lists some 94,000 clones, around 90% of them singletons. Sequencing used peripheral blood, obtained in the first trimester of pregnancy. All receptors derive from a female donor with multiple sclerosis, enrolled in a pregnancy study. Both conserved end residues are part of each CDR3. Each record gives: J gene, V gene, clone size, D gene, CDR3 protein, CDR3 DNA. A D gene is named only where the DNA matches it firmly. Clone size, where shown, is once, few, many, or a class for clones that have expanded.

TRBJ2-7 TRBV10-3 - - CAISEPGGFAYEQYF TGTGCCATCAGTGAGCCGGGGGGCTTTGCCTACGAGCAGTACTTC
TRBJ2-7 TRBV19 - - CASSITGSYEQYF TGTGCCAGTAGTATTACCGGCTCCTACGAGCAGTACTTC
TRBJ2-6 TRBV5-1 - TRBD1 CASSRDRSTNVLTF TGCGCCAGCAGTAGGGACAGGTCCACCAACGTCCTGACTTTC
TRBJ2-5 TRBV2 - TRBD2 CASRPLGLAGGETQYF TGTGCCAGCAGACCCTTGGGACTAGCGGGAGGGGAGACCCAGTACTTC
TRBJ2-2 TRBV29-1 - - CSAQGFGELFF TGCAGCGCTCAGGGTTTCGGGGAGCTGTTTTTT
TRBJ2-4 TRBV5-6 - TRBD1 CASSLAGMGQRNIQYF TGTGCCAGCAGCTTGGCGGGAATGGGACAGAGAAACATTCAGTACTTC
TRBJ2-7 TRBV27 - - CASSLAARLYEQYF TGTGCCAGCAGTTTAGCGGCACGGCTCTACGAGCAGTACTTC
TRBJ2-3 TRBV12-5 - TRBD2 CASGLSGAITDTQYF TGTGCTAGTGGTCTCAGCGGGGCTATCACAGATACGCAGTATTTT
TRBJ1-2 TRBV5-1 - - CASSLDLAGDYGYTF TGCGCCAGCAGCTTGGATCTTGCGGGGGACTATGGCTACACCTTC
TRBJ2-7 TRBV10-3 few TRBD2 CATKALAGWDEQYF TGTGCCACAAAGGCCCTAGCGGGATGGGATGAGCAGTACTTC
TRBJ2-7 TRBV27 - TRBD1 CASSGRQGPGEQYF TGTGCCAGCAGCGGAAGACAGGGGCCAGGGGAGCAGTACTTC
TRBJ2-2 TRBV19 - TRBD2 CASSSDGGGGELFF TGTGCCAGTAGTTCGGACGGGGGGGGCGGGGAGCTGTTTTTT
TRBJ2-1 TRBV9 - - CASSGTGRAYNEQFF TGTGCCAGCAGCGGAACAGGGAGAGCCTACAATGAGCAGTTCTTC
TRBJ1-2 TRBV28 few - CASSLSAGEGYGYTF TGTGCCAGCAGTTTATCGGCTGGAGAGGGCTATGGCTACACCTTC
TRBJ2-1 TRBV2 - TRBD2 CASRYTSGLNNEQFF TGTGCCAGCAGGTATACTAGCGGGCTGAACAATGAGCAGTTCTTC
TRBJ2-2 TRBV5-1 - - CASSPQVNTGELFF TGCGCCAGCAGCCCACAGGTGAACACCGGGGAGCTGTTTTTT
TRBJ1-1 TRBV2 - - CASTQGFAEAFF TGTGCCAGCACTCAGGGGTTTGCTGAAGCTTTCTTT
TRBJ1-1 TRBV20-1 - - CSAETGRGAFF TGCAGTGCAGAAACAGGGCGCGGAGCTTTCTTT
TRBJ1-2 TRBV28 - TRBD1 CASSTGGRGYTF TGTGCCAGCAGTACAGGGGGAAGGGGCTACACCTTC
TRBJ2-1 TRBV9 - TRBD2 CASGTSSYNEQFF TGTGCCAGCGGGACTAGCTCCTACAATGAGCAGTTCTTC
TRBJ1-4 TRBV11-2 - TRBD1 CASSRTGLNEKLFF TGTGCCAGCAGCCGGACAGGCCTTAATGAAAAACTGTTTTTT
TRBJ2-5 TRBV28 - TRBD1 CASSSDRGRETQYF TGTGCCAGCAGTTCCGACAGGGGGCGAGAGACCCAGTACTTC
TRBJ1-2 TRBV5-3 few - CARSFDRPIYGYTF TGTGCCAGAAGCTTTGACAGGCCCATTTATGGCTACACCTTC
TRBJ2-7 TRBV15 - TRBD1 CAIHPGQGLAEQYF TGTGCCATCCATCCGGGACAGGGGCTGGCCGAGCAGTACTTC
TRBJ1-1 TRBV19 once - CASSIGGSKGSEAFF TGTGCCAGTAGTATTGGGGGCTCCAAGGGTTCTGAAGCTTTCTTT
TRBJ2-7 TRBV6-5 - TRBD1 CASSRDRGTIYEQYF TGTGCCAGCAGTCGAGACAGGGGAACTATCTACGAGCAGTACTTC
TRBJ2-1 TRBV5-1 - TRBD2 CASSFQGTSSYNEQFF TGCGCCAGCAGCTTTCAAGGGACTAGCTCCTACAATGAGCAGTTCTTC
TRBJ2-3 TRBV5-1 - TRBD2 CASSTGTSLNTDTQYF TGCGCCAGCAGCACGGGGACTAGTTTAAACACAGATACGCAGTATTTT
TRBJ2-1 TRBV5-5 - TRBD2 CASSEPGLAHFGSEQFF TGTGCCAGCAGCGAACCGGGACTAGCTCATTTTGGTAGTGAGCAGTTCTTC
TRBJ2-7 TRBV7-2 - TRBD2 CASSPTSGSWYEQYF TGTGCCAGCAGCCCTACTAGCGGGAGTTGGTACGAGCAGTACTTC
TRBJ1-2 TRBV20-1 - - CSAGRVGGYTF TGCAGTGCTGGGAGGGTCGGGGGCTACACCTTC